The 8 T cell receptor beta chains presented below share a single source sample, sequenced in a study of shared clonotypes between healthy human individuals. Using immunoSEQ multiplex PCR, the repertoire was profiled, and TCRdb retains in-frame clones only, with some absent. Of around 990,000 clones in the sample, approximately 80% were seen once. The sample comprised memory CD4+ T cells from PBMCs. The subset was: CD45RA-negative fraction. These receptors were obtained from a man younger than 35 in good health. Some clones in this sample may be carry-over from other donors' samples.

The chain has TRBV28 and TRBJ1-1; TRBD1 matches at 9 bases. The germline V gene has CDR1 MDHEN and CDR2 SYDVKM. Germline trimming cut 8 bases from V and 4 bases from J; bases unmatched to any gene: 5. This CDR3 region has 13 residues. Written as DNA, the CDR3 is TGTGCCAGCGCCGGACAGGGGTTCACTGAAGCTTTCTTT. Its protein is CASAGQGFTEAFF.

The DNA of the CDR3 is TGTGCCAGCAGTGAAGAACCAGGGTTGAGTGAAGCTTTCTTT. This sequence encodes CASSEEPGLSEAFF. This chain uses TRBV6-1 with TRBJ1-1; a possible D gene is TRBD1 (5 bases). The CDR3 is made up of 14 amino acids. CDR1 MNHNS and CDR2 SASEGT come from the germline V gene. Trimming cost V 1 base and J 7 bases, with 13 bases left between them.

Concerning this clone: A much bigger clone sits one base away, suggesting this may be a read error. The CDR3 sequence is CASSFSGRGYEQYF. The CDR3 nucleotides read TGTGCCAGCAGTTTTAGCGGGAGGGGGTACGAGCAGTACTTC. The chain uses TRBV28 and TRBJ2-7, with 11 bases that match TRBD2. The CDR3 length is 14 residues. With 3 bases clipped from V and 4 bases from J, the junction kept 2 bases outside the gene matches. Germline V gene lookup returns CDR1 MDHEN and CDR2 SYDVKM.

The chain links TRBV4-2 to TRBJ1-5, with TRBD1 as a possible D gene (6 bases). The CDR3 loop spans 16 amino acids. V was cut by 0 bases and J by 7 bases, with 16 bases left in between. Germline values: CDR1 LGHNA, CDR2 YNFKEQ. CDR3 bases: TGTGCCAGCAGCCAAGAGACGGGGGCGATTGGACAGCCCCAGCATTTT. Translating gives CASSQETGAIGQPQHF.

The genes are TRBV9 and TRBJ2-1; either TRBD1 or TRBD2 may supply D (5 bases each). Trimming pared 2 bases from V and 9 bases from J, leaving 18 bases between. Germline V gene lookup returns CDR1 SGDLS and CDR2 YYNGEE. This CDR3 spans 15 amino acids. The CDR3 is CASSVGTAPRGEQFF. Written as DNA, the CDR3 is TGTGCCAGCAGCGTCGGGACGGCACCAAGGGGTGAGCAGTTCTTC.

V and J are TRBV5-1 and TRBJ1-4; tentatively, D is TRBD1 (6 bases). This CDR3 comprises 17 residues. V lost 3 bases and J 3 bases, leaving 18 bases between the germline ends. Germline-derived CDR1 and CDR2 are SGHRS and YFSETQ. As DNA, the CDR3 is TGCGCCAGCAGCTCGAACAGGGTTCTTCGGCCTAATGAAAAACTGTTTTTT. This encodes CASSSNRVLRPNEKLFF.

This chain uses TRBV19 with TRBJ2-2, with D possibly being TRBD2 (5 bases). The CDR3 has 15 amino acids. Between the trimmed V and J ends, which lost 3 bases and 3 bases, there was a span of 11 bases. Germline CDR1 and CDR2: LNHDA and SQIVND (reference sequence). The CDR3 protein is CASSIYGKDTGELFF. The CDR3 DNA sequence: TGTGCCAGTAGTATTTACGGGAAGGACACCGGGGAGCTGTTTTTT.

The CDR3 DNA sequence: TGTGCCAGTAGCCCCGGGACAGCCGGAAACAATGAGCAGTTCTTC. It encodes CASSPGTAGNNEQFF. V usage is TRBV19 and J usage is TRBJ2-1; TRBD1 agrees at 7 bases. The CDR3 has 15 residues. CDR1 and CDR2 from the germline V gene are LNHDA and SQIVND (reference sequence). V was clipped by 6 bases and J by 5 bases; unmatched bases: 10.